This T cell receptor (beta chain) was sequenced in a study of T cell responses to AZD1222 COVID-19 vaccine. Study conclusions and caveats: Most donors were white British, females outnumbered males, and clonal diversity was possibly underestimated. The repertoires were collected only after the peak T cell response. With two AZD1222 doses given, Spike-specific TCR breadth and depth both rose. Nearly half of spike-specific TCRs reportedly target unmutated variant regions.

Turning to this clone: The target antigen is unknown.

Germline V gene sequence: CDR1 SGHNT, CDR2 YYREEE (reference sequence). Trimming shortened V by 0 bases and J by 6 bases, and 18 bases separated the two germline ends. The CDR3 has 16 amino acids. Sequencing was performed with immunoSEQ multiplex PCR; in TCRdb, only in-frame clones are kept and a portion is missing. The repertoire holds about 190,000 clones, with around 87% as singletons. Sequencing was performed on peripheral blood, taken on day 0 of MenACWY control vaccination. The V call is TRBV5-4, the J call TRBJ1-2; D uncertain. The TCR sequence derives from an adult in good health. CDR3 protein: CASSLGGWLTENGYTF. CDR3 in DNA: TGTGCCAGCAGCTTGGGCGGGTGGTTAACGGAAAATGGCTACACCTTC.